Below, 27 T cell receptor beta chains from the same sample are listed, as sequenced in a study of blood T cell repertoires in COVID-19. The method was immunoSEQ multiplex PCR; TCRdb's version includes in-frame clones alone and lacks a portion of them. The sample has around 98,000 clones, approximately 84% seen once; the top ten hold roughly 17%. The sample taken for sequencing was peripheral blood. These receptor sequences come from a woman in her fifties or sixties with acute or convalescent COVID-19.

The J gene is TRBJ1-5, the V gene TRBV28, with D unresolved. Per germline, CDR1 MDHEN and CDR2 SYDVKM. Trimming stripped 7 bases from V and 3 bases from J, with 7 bases between. The CDR3 length is 12 residues. This CDR3 is CASTQSNQPQHF. The CDR3 bases are TGTGCCAGCACCCAATCCAATCAGCCCCAGCATTTT.

This chain links TRBV7-3 with TRBJ2-3; 13 bases are a match to TRBD2. The ends lost 3 bases at V and 2 bases at J; junction bases unmatched: 2. CDR3 size: 16 residues. Germline loops: CDR1 SGHTA, CDR2 FQGTGA. The CDR3 DNA reads as TGTGCCAGCAGCTTGACTAGCGGGGGGCCCACAGATACGCAGTATTTT. This translates into CASSLTSGGPTDTQYF.

This chain connects TRBV6-6 to TRBJ1-4; D might be TRBD1 (5 bases). Germline assignment: CDR1 MNHNY and CDR2 SVGAGI (reference sequence). V lost 6 bases and J 5 bases, leaving 10 bases between the germline ends. This CDR3 is 13 amino acids long. The CDR3 region is CASRRQWNEKLFF. CDR3 coding DNA: TGTGCCAGCAGACGACAGTGGAATGAAAAACTGTTTTTT.

This clone was seen a few times. The chain couples TRBV18 to TRBJ1-3; D gene unclear. CDR1 KGHSH and CDR2 LQKENI come from the germline V gene. The length of the CDR3 is 15 residues. V gave up 3 bases and J gave up 0 bases, with 9 bases separating them. This CDR3 reads CASSPSASSGNTIYF. As DNA, the CDR3 is TGTGCCAGCTCACCCAGCGCGAGCTCTGGAAACACCATATATTTT.

V usage is TRBV7-9 and J usage is TRBJ2-5; D might be TRBD1 (6 bases). This CDR3 is 16 amino acids long. Trimming left V 5 bases short and J 1 base short, with 17 bases between. CDR1 and CDR2 (germline): SEHNR, FQNEAQ (reference sequence). The CDR3 sequence is CASSPGWARGQETQYF. The CDR3 nucleotides read TGTGCCAGCAGCCCAGGCTGGGCCAGGGGCCAAGAGACCCAGTACTTC.

This rearrangement joins TRBV7-2 to TRBJ1-4; D is uncertain. Trimming took 1 base from V and 7 from J, leaving 13 bases between them. The germline CDR1 and CDR2 sequences are SGHTA and FQGNSA. The CDR3 is 15 amino acids. Written as DNA, the CDR3 is TGTGCCAGCAGCTTAGGGGTGGGCTTAGGTGAAAAACTGTTTTTT. It is translated as CASSLGVGLGEKLFF.

The V and J genes are TRBV4-2 and TRBJ2-5; 7 bases map to TRBD2. Trimming took 0 bases from V and 7 from J; bases not matched to a gene: 5. This CDR3 comprises 14 residues. Germline V CDR1 and CDR2: LGHNA, YNFKEQ. In DNA form, the CDR3 reads TGTGCCAGCAGCCAAGATCTTTTAGCGGGGACCCAGTACTTC. This translates into CASSQDLLAGTQYF.

This chain joins TRBV4-3 and TRBJ2-2, with 11 bases fitting TRBD2. This CDR3 region has 18 residues. With V trimmed by 5 bases and J by 1 base, 9 bases remained unmatched. Germline V gene lookup returns CDR1 LGHNA and CDR2 YSLEER. CDR3 coding DNA: TGCGCCAGCAGCTACCAAATAGGACTAGCGGGGAACACCGGGGAGCTGTTTTTT. Amino acids: CASSYQIGLAGNTGELFF.

The rearrangement joins TRBV6-1 to TRBJ1-2; TRBD1 matches at 7 bases. The CDR3 length is 16 residues. The germline CDR1 and CDR2 sequences are MNHNS and SASEGT. Trimming took 0 bases from V and 8 from J; bases not matched to a gene: 12. CDR3 sequence: CASSEARSWDRNGYTF. The CDR3 nucleotides are TGTGCCAGCAGTGAAGCACGTAGTTGGGACAGAAACGGCTACACCTTC.

The DNA for the CDR3 is TGTGCCAGCAGAACTAGCGGGGGAGGTAATCTCGAGCAGTTCTTC. Protein sequence: CASRTSGGGNLEQFF. The chain recombines TRBV6-5 with TRBJ2-1, with 11 bases identical to TRBD2. From germline, CDR1 is MNHEY and CDR2 SVGAGI. The CDR3 totals 15 residues. The V gene end was trimmed by 6 bases and the J gene end by 10 bases; junction bases not matched to a gene: 11.

The rearrangement joins TRBV24-1 to TRBJ2-7, with unresolved D. The length of the CDR3 is 11 residues. Germline V gene sequence: CDR1 KGHDR, CDR2 SFDVKD. V lost 0 bases and J lost 7, with 3 bases in between. The DNA for the CDR3 is TGTGCCACCAGTGATTTGCAAGAGCAGTACTTC. Protein product: CATSDLQEQYF.

J is TRBJ1-5 and V is TRBV7-9; D call uncertain. There are 13 residues in the CDR3. Germline V gene lookup returns CDR1 SEHNR and CDR2 FQNEAQ (reference sequence). With 2 bases removed from V and 3 bases from J, the gap between germline ends came to 5 bases. DNA of the CDR3: TGTGCCAGCAGCTTAAACAACAATCAGCCCCAGCATTTT. It yields the protein CASSLNNNQPQHF.

In DNA, the CDR3 is TGCGCCAGCAGCCAAGATTACTTAGGCGGCGAGCAGTACTTC. This sequence encodes CASSQDYLGGEQYF. The J gene is TRBJ2-7, the V gene TRBV4-3, with D hard to call. CDR3 length: 14 residues. CDR1 LGHNA and CDR2 YSLEER come from the germline V gene. V shed 0 bases and J shed 6 bases, with 12 bases lying between them.

This clone was seen a handful of times. The V call is TRBV28, the J call TRBJ1-2, with D perhaps TRBD1 (6 bases). With 1 base removed from V and 3 bases from J, the gap between germline ends came to 15 bases. Germline CDR1 reads MDHEN; CDR2 reads SYDVKM. The CDR3 sequence is 16 residues long. The CDR3 coding sequence is TGTGCCAGCAGTTTATCGGCAGGGGCATCCTACTATGGCTACACCTTC. As protein: CASSLSAGASYYGYTF.

The chain recombines TRBV6-6 with TRBJ1-4, with TRBD1 matching over 8 bases. The trim removed 2 bases at V and 6 bases at J, leaving 5 bases unmatched. Germline V lookup: CDR1 MNHNY, CDR2 SVGAGI (reference sequence). The CDR3 spans 15 residues. This CDR3 reads CASSYLTGVDEKLFF. For the CDR3, the DNA is TGTGCCAGCAGTTACCTGACAGGGGTTGATGAAAAACTGTTTTTT.

The chain has TRBV3-1 (or the pseudogene TRBV3-2) and TRBJ2-2; D is perhaps TRBD2 (6 bases). The CDR3 has 16 residues. The V end was cut by 3 bases, the J end by 6 bases, with 17 bases between. Germline loops: CDR1 LGHDT, CDR2 YNNKEL (reference sequence). The CDR3 DNA reads as TGTGCCAGCAGCCAGTATACTAGCTGGGCCGCCGGGGAGCTGTTTTTT. This codes for CASSQYTSWAAGELFF.

The genes are TRBV30 and TRBJ1-2; D gene unclear. The length of the CDR3 is 12 residues. V dropped 8 bases and J dropped 7 bases, with 17 bases sitting between them. The V gene's germline CDR1 is GTSNPN and CDR2 SVGIG (reference sequence). CDR3 coding DNA: TGTGCCCATTCTCACTCTGGTCGTGGCTACACCTTC. Translated: CAHSHSGRGYTF.

This clone was detected only a few times. This chain uses TRBV7-3 with TRBJ2-1; 10 positions match TRBD1. This CDR3 is 14 amino acids long. Unmatched junction bases numbered 5, after V lost 4 bases and J lost 8 bases. Germline CDR1 and CDR2: SGHTA and FQGTGA. CDR3 DNA sequence: TGTGCCAGCAGCTCCGGGACAGGGGCCCATGAGCAGTTCTTC. Translating gives CASSSGTGAHEQFF.

The chain links TRBV7-2 to TRBJ1-6; D is perhaps TRBD1 (5 bases). The V gene lost 1 base and the J gene lost 10 bases, with 14 bases spanning the gap. Germline values: CDR1 SGHTA, CDR2 FQGNSA. This CDR3 comprises 15 residues. CDR3 DNA: TGTGCCAGCAGCTTAGTCCCAGGGCTAGGGTCACCCCTCCACTTT. Amino acids: CASSLVPGLGSPLHF.

The chain recombines TRBV28 with TRBJ1-2; 8 bases agree with TRBD1. Germline CDR1 reads MDHEN; CDR2 reads SYDVKM. Trimming took 4 bases from V and 4 from J; bases not matched to a gene: 8. This CDR3 is 15 amino acids long. The CDR3 DNA reads TGTGCCAGCAGTTGGGCCCGGACAGGGCTCTATGGCTACACCTTC. Encoded protein: CASSWARTGLYGYTF.

The chain combines TRBV28 with TRBJ2-3; a weak D match, TRBD2 (5 bases). The CDR3 is 13 amino acids. Trimming cost V 5 bases and J 4 bases, with 10 bases left between them. Germline CDR1 is MDHEN and CDR2 is SYDVKM. The CDR3 sequence: CASSVGVPDTQYF. CDR3 sequence (DNA): TGTGCCAGCAGTGTCGGGGTCCCAGATACGCAGTATTTT.

This chain uses TRBV10-2 with TRBJ1-4; TRBD1 aligns across 7 bases. The length of the CDR3 is 15 residues. Germline V gene data show CDR1 as WSHSY and CDR2 as SAAADI. V was pared by 3 bases and J by 6 bases, with 7 bases of the junction left unmatched. The CDR3 DNA is TGCGCCAGCAGTGAAATTAGGGGGACAGATGAAAAACTGTTTTTT. It specifies CASSEIRGTDEKLFF.

The chain links TRBV7-3 to TRBJ2-1, with TRBD1 identical over 9 bases. The CDR3 spans 15 residues. V was pared by 2 bases and J by 4 bases, with 3 bases of the junction left unmatched. Germline-derived CDR1 and CDR2 are SGHTA and FQGTGA. For the CDR3, the DNA is TGTGCCAGCAGCTTAGACAGGGGGGGATACAATGAGCAGTTCTTC. Translating it yields CASSLDRGGYNEQFF.

The genes are TRBV18 and TRBJ1-1; 7 nucleotides align to TRBD1. Losses at the gene ends were 1 base for V and 5 bases for J; bases not matched to a gene: 7. CDR1 and CDR2 from the germline V gene are KGHSH and LQKENI. The CDR3 is 15 amino acids. The CDR3 loop reads CASSPLAGGSTEAFF. The CDR3 DNA is TGTGCCAGCTCACCACTGGCAGGGGGAAGTACTGAAGCTTTCTTT.

Worth noting for this clone: Other DNA sequences in the same sample also yield this CDR3. The V call is TRBV4-3, the J call TRBJ1-2; 7 bases agree with TRBD1. This CDR3 comprises 15 residues. Looked up from germline, CDR1 is LGHNA and CDR2 is YSLEER. V trimming: 0 bases; J trimming: 5 bases; junction bases outside the gene matches: 6. DNA of the CDR3: TGCGCCAGCAGCCAAGACCACGGACAGGTATATGGCTACACCTTC. Its translation: CASSQDHGQVYGYTF.

The chain couples TRBV28 to TRBJ2-7; 8 nucleotides match TRBD1. Germline-derived CDR1 and CDR2 are MDHEN and SYDVKM. Unmatched junction bases numbered 6, after V lost 4 bases and J lost 4 bases. The CDR3 sequence is 14 residues long. CDR3 nucleotides: TGTGCCAGCAGTTCCCGGGACAGGCAATACGAGCAGTACTTC. This translates into CASSSRDRQYEQYF.

The chain is built from TRBV12-1 and TRBJ1-2; the table's TRBD1 call for D was not verified on the DNA. TRBV12-1 is given as a pseudogene. This CDR3 region has 15 residues. CDR3 residues: CASRPRAPRRYGYTF. DNA for the CDR3: TGTGCCAGCAGGCCCAGGGCTCCCCGTCGCTATGGCTACACCTTC.